The 26 T cell receptor beta chains presented below share a single source sample, sequenced in a study of shared clonotypes between healthy human individuals. Here immunoSEQ multiplex PCR was the method, and the copy in TCRdb shows in-frame clones only, minus some. The data hold some 200,000 clones, with 50% to 75% observed a single time. Sample: memory CD4+ T cells sorted from blood. Subset given: CD45RA-negative fraction. These TCRs come from a man aged 25-45 years in good health.

The chain couples TRBV11-2 to TRBJ2-7, with unresolved D. This CDR3 has 13 residues. Germline V gene sequence: CDR1 SGHAT, CDR2 FQNNGV. Trimming removed 6 bases from V and 3 bases from J, with 12 bases in between. Here the CDR3 DNA reads TGTGCCAGCAGTAGGGTTTTTGTCTACGAGCAGTACTTC. Residues: CASSRVFVYEQYF.

The V and J genes are TRBV2 and TRBJ2-2, with D maybe TRBD1 (5 bases). Trimming cost V 7 bases and J 5 bases, with 20 bases left between them. From germline, CDR1 is SNHLY and CDR2 FYNNEI. The CDR3 length is 16 residues. This chain's CDR3 is CASTKLRAGITGELFF. DNA for the CDR3: TGTGCCAGCACTAAGCTCAGGGCAGGAATTACCGGGGAGCTGTTTTTT.

V usage is TRBV11-2 and J usage is TRBJ1-5; tentatively, D is TRBD1 (5 bases). The CDR3 runs to 14 residues. From germline, CDR1 is SGHAT and CDR2 FQNNGV. Trimming removed 1 base at V and 5 bases at J, with 9 bases between. In DNA form, the CDR3 reads TGTGCCAGCAGCTTAGTGGGGGGGGATCAGCCCCAGCATTTT. Its translation is CASSLVGGDQPQHF.

CDR3 protein: CASSTRENNEQFF. The CDR3 DNA sequence: TGTGCCAGCAGCACGCGGGAGAACAATGAGCAGTTCTTC. V gene TRBV11-3 combines with J gene TRBJ2-1; TRBD2 aligns across 7 bases. Germline CDR1 is SGHNT and CDR2 is YENEEA. With V trimmed by 5 bases and J by 5 bases, 3 bases remained unmatched. The CDR3 is 13 residues long.

This sequence joins TRBV5-4 and TRBJ2-4; maybe TRBD1 (7 bases). Germline CDR1 is SGHNT and CDR2 is YYREEE (reference sequence). The CDR3 has 14 residues. V dropped 4 bases and J dropped 6 bases, with 14 bases sitting between them. The CDR3 reads CASSAGQFRNIQYF. The CDR3 coding sequence is TGTGCCAGCAGCGCGGGACAGTTCAGAAACATTCAGTACTTC.

This chain connects TRBV28 to TRBJ1-5; weak D call: TRBD1 (6 bases). Germline V gene sequence: CDR1 MDHEN, CDR2 SYDVKM. Trimming left V 6 bases short and J 7 bases short, with 25 bases between. The length of the CDR3 is 17 residues. DNA for the CDR3: TGTGCCAGCAGGCCCTACCAGGGGACGGGGGCAAGGCAGCCCCAGCATTTT. Its protein product is CASRPYQGTGARQPQHF.

This clone was picked up a small number of times. The chain is built from TRBV6-4 and TRBJ2-7, with D perhaps assigned TRBD1 or TRBD2 (5 bases each). The CDR3 runs 17 residues. From germline, CDR1 is MRHNA and CDR2 SNTAGT. Between the trimmed V and J ends, which lost 2 bases and 1 base, there was a span of 18 bases. This chain's CDR3 is CASSDPPLREKSYEQYF. CDR3 bases: TGTGCCAGCAGTGACCCTCCACTCAGGGAGAAGTCCTACGAGCAGTACTTC.

This clone was detected ten times or more. V is TRBV28 and J is TRBJ2-1, with TRBD2 identical over 11 bases. With 4 bases clipped from V and 0 bases from J, the junction kept 23 bases outside the gene matches. The CDR3 sequence is 23 residues long. Germline V gene sequence: CDR1 MDHEN, CDR2 SYDVKM. CDR3 nucleotides: TGTGCCAGCAGTTCGTCGGGACTAGCGGCCTACAAAGGGGAAAGAGACTCCTACAATGAGCAGTTCTTC. Translating gives CASSSSGLAAYKGERDSYNEQFF.

This chain uses TRBV9 with TRBJ2-5; D unresolved. V was cut by 0 bases and J by 5 bases, with 14 bases left in between. The CDR3 contains 15 residues. Looked up from germline, CDR1 is SGDLS and CDR2 is YYNGEE. The CDR3 nucleotides read TGTGCCAGCAGCGTAGTGGGTTCTGTGGAGGAGACCCAGTACTTC. Protein product: CASSVVGSVEETQYF.

V is TRBV11-2 and J is TRBJ2-1, with 11 nucleotides matching TRBD2. J gave up 4 bases and V 1 base, and 9 bases lay outside the gene matches. Looked up from germline, CDR1 is SGHAT and CDR2 is FQNNGV. The CDR3 covers 18 residues. The CDR3 reads CASSLVGLTSGMYNEQFF. Here the CDR3 DNA reads TGTGCCAGCAGCTTAGTAGGGCTGACTAGCGGGATGTACAATGAGCAGTTCTTC. Full variable domain (missing parts from reference TRBV11-2 and TRBJ2-1): EAGVAQSPRYKIIEKRQSVAFWCNPISGHATLYWYQQILGQGPKLLIQFQNNGVVDDSQLPKDRFSAERLKGVDSTLKIQPAKLEDSAVYLCASSLVGLTSGMYNEQFFGPGTRLTVL.

This chain uses TRBV15 with TRBJ2-5; D tentatively fits TRBD1 or TRBD2 (5 bases each). The CDR3 consists of 16 residues. V lost 5 bases, J lost 2 bases, and 18 bases lay in between. CDR1 is LNHNV, CDR2 YYDKDF, per germline (reference sequence). CDR3 DNA: TGTGCCACCAGCCGAGGTGGGAGTGACAGACAAGAGACCCAGTACTTC. Translated, it gives CATSRGGSDRQETQYF.

As to this clone: Other DNA variants within this sample encode the same CDR3. The chain uses TRBV7-9 and TRBJ2-3, with 8 positions matching TRBD2. The CDR3 contains 15 residues. Germline V CDR1 and CDR2: SEHNR, FQNEAQ (reference sequence). V shed 5 bases and J 2 bases; nucleotides not matched to a gene: 6. The CDR3 loop reads CASSPLAGNTDTQYF. CDR3 DNA: TGTGCCAGCAGCCCATTAGCGGGAAACACAGATACGCAGTATTTT.

The chain recombines TRBV7-8 with TRBJ2-5; D might be TRBD1 (5 bases). The CDR3 length is 14 residues. In germline, CDR1 is SGHVS, CDR2 FQNEAQ. V gave up 2 bases and J gave up 2 bases, with 9 bases separating them. The CDR3 spells CASSLSDRQETQYF. CDR3 nucleotide sequence: TGTGCCAGCAGCTTATCTGACAGACAAGAGACCCAGTACTTC.

This clone was seen a few times. In DNA, the CDR3 is TGCGCCAGCAGCGCCGGGACTAGAGTAGAGACCCAGTACTTC. Protein product: CASSAGTRVETQYF. The chain joins TRBV5-1 to TRBJ2-5; 8 bases fit TRBD2. With V trimmed by 4 bases and J by 4 bases, 6 bases remained unmatched. Germline CDR1 reads SGHRS; CDR2 reads YFSETQ. The CDR3 has 14 amino acids.

This clone was detected many times. The J gene is TRBJ2-1, the V gene TRBV30, with D uncertain. V was shortened by 2 bases and J by 7 bases, with 12 bases between the two germline ends. This CDR3 comprises 13 residues. Looked up from germline, CDR1 is GTSNPN and CDR2 is SVGIG (reference sequence). The CDR3 loop is CAWSLGMRNEQFF. The DNA for the CDR3 is TGTGCCTGGAGTCTTGGAATGAGGAATGAGCAGTTCTTC.

The chain combines TRBV9 with TRBJ2-3, with 9 bases matching TRBD2. Germline V gives CDR1 SGDLS, CDR2 YYNGEE. The trim removed 3 bases at V and 5 bases at J, leaving 7 bases unmatched. This CDR3 is 15 amino acids long. CDR3 sequence reads: CASSAAGLALDTQYF. The CDR3 region has the DNA TGTGCCAGCAGCGCCGCGGGACTAGCACTAGATACGCAGTATTTT.

CDR3 in amino acids: CASSPSGRAKYEQYF. CDR3 DNA sequence: TGTGCCAGCAGTCCTAGTGGACGGGCCAAATACGAGCAGTACTTC. This chain joins TRBV7-2 and TRBJ2-7; no clear D. The CDR3 consists of 15 residues. Germline-derived CDR1 and CDR2 are SGHTA and FQGNSA. V was shortened by 6 bases and J by 4 bases, with 19 bases between the two germline ends.

The CDR3 here is CASSRGTYGNTIYF. The CDR3 DNA is TGTGCCAGCAGCAGAGGGACATACGGAAACACCATATATTTT. The V gene is TRBV5-6, the J gene TRBJ1-3, with D tentatively TRBD1 (6 bases). Germline V gives CDR1 SGHDT, CDR2 YYEEEE. The CDR3 runs to 14 residues. The germline V and J ends were trimmed by 4 bases and 4 bases, with 12 bases remaining between them.

This clone was recorded only once. The gene calls are TRBV14 and TRBJ2-6; D is ambiguous. Germline loops: CDR1 SGHDN, CDR2 FVKESK. V was pared by 3 bases and J by 5 bases, with 8 bases between. This CDR3 is 14 amino acids long. CDR3 nucleotide sequence: TGTGCCAGCAGCCAGACGGGTCGGGCCAACGTCCTGACTTTC. It encodes CASSQTGRANVLTF.

The genes are TRBV7-8 and TRBJ2-1, with 16 bases aligning to TRBD2. The germline V gene has CDR1 SGHVS and CDR2 FQNEAQ. This CDR3 region has 18 residues. The V segment lost 5 bases and the J segment 4 bases; nucleotides outside the gene matches: 8. CDR3 in DNA: TGTGCCAGCAGCGAGGGGACTAGCGGGAGGGCCGCGTACAATGAGCAGTTCTTC. It yields the protein CASSEGTSGRAAYNEQFF.

The sample holds many counts of this clone. The genes are TRBV15 and TRBJ2-2; 12 bases agree with TRBD2. V shed 1 base, J shed 0 bases, and the junction held 3 bases outside the gene matches. Per the germline V gene, CDR1 is LNHNV and CDR2 is YYDKDF (reference sequence). The CDR3 covers 18 residues. In nucleotides, the CDR3 is TGTGCCACCAGCAGAGTAACTAGCGGGAGGACGAACACCGGGGAGCTGTTTTTT. Translation: CATSRVTSGRTNTGELFF.

The chain employs TRBV5-6 and TRBJ2-1; perhaps TRBD2 as D (5 bases). The CDR3 sequence is 13 residues long. CDR1 and CDR2 from the germline V gene are SGHDT and YYEEEE. Trimming took 4 bases from V and 0 from J, leaving 5 bases between them. Written as DNA, the CDR3 is TGTGCCAGCAGCCGGGACTCCTACAATGAGCAGTTCTTC. Translation: CASSRDSYNEQFF.

The chain recombines TRBV11-3 with TRBJ2-1; TRBD2 agrees at 7 bases. The V gene's germline CDR1 is SGHNT and CDR2 YENEEA. V shed 8 bases, J shed 9 bases, and the junction held 4 bases outside the gene matches. CDR3 length: 11 amino acids. The CDR3 bases are TGTGCCAGCGGGAGGGCCCCTGAGCAGTTCTTC. It specifies CASGRAPEQFF.

This clone showed up just once. This chain links TRBV15 with TRBJ2-2; TRBD1 or TRBD2 may be the D gene (6 bases each). Germline CDR1 is LNHNV and CDR2 is YYDKDF (reference sequence). CDR3 length: 18 amino acids. Trimming took 0 bases from V and 7 from J, leaving 21 bases between them. CDR3 DNA sequence: TGTGCCACCAGCAGAGATGCAGGAGTGGGAAGGGGGGTCGGGGAGCTGTTTTTT. It is translated as CATSRDAGVGRGVGELFF.

The chain uses TRBV14 and TRBJ2-5, with 12 bases that match TRBD2. The CDR3 runs to 16 residues. Germline CDR1 SGHDN, CDR2 FVKESK. The V and J ends lost 2 bases and 3 bases, in that order; junction bases with no gene match: 4. CDR3 DNA: TGTGCCAGCAGCCAATTGGGACTAGCGGGTAAAGAGACCCAGTACTTC. The encoded protein is CASSQLGLAGKETQYF.

For the CDR3, the DNA is TGTGCCAGCAGTTTATTTCTATATTGGGACAGGGACAAGAATGGCTACACCTTC. It translates to CASSLFLYWDRDKNGYTF. V usage is TRBV28 and J usage is TRBJ1-2; 9 bases agree with TRBD1. The CDR3 extends over 18 amino acids. Per germline, CDR1 MDHEN and CDR2 SYDVKM. After removal of 1 base from V and 6 bases from J, the junction contained 15 bases not matched to a gene.